This T cell receptor (beta chain) was profiled in a study of cytomegalovirus exposure and HLA in healthy donors. Notes on the study in general: There were 150 or so TCR beta chains listed as cytomegalovirus-associated. A later analysis appeared to link common viral pathogens to several of the most significant clusters.

CDR1 and CDR2 (germline): MNHEY, SMNVEV (reference sequence). V lost 5 bases and J 6 bases, leaving 14 bases between the germline ends. The CDR3 contains 13 residues. With regard to this clone: Antigen specificity is unknown.

Primers included in the PCR were 60 Vbeta and 13 Jbeta primers. The assay was immunoSEQ multiplex PCR, and TCRdb's table has in-frame clones only and misses some. Its table lists about 130,000 clones. The sample consisted of PBMCs. The V gene is TRBV27, the J gene TRBJ2-7, with D perhaps TRBD1 (5 bases). This TCR came from a woman aged 40-49 years in good health and CMV-seronegative. The CDR3 loop reads CASSQTVVGEQYF. CDR3 bases: TGTGCCAGCAGTCAGACAGTAGTCGGCGAGCAGTACTTC.